The entry below describes one TCR beta chain. Its antigen is as yet unknown. The data stem from a study of OX40 agonist ivuxolimab in advanced cancers. Overall study findings and caveats: Dose levels from 0.1 to 3.0 mg/kg saw CD4+ and CD8+ blood T cells expand clonally by week 6.

It was autoimmune disease history or systemic immunosuppression that excluded patients. At cycle 4 day 1, cycle 7 day 1, and baseline, blood was sampled. Measured with immunoSEQ multiplex PCR; TCRdb has only the in-frame clones, and not every one. The sample shows about 84,000 clones, about 94% of them seen only once. V was clipped by 1 base and J by 5 bases, with 17 bases between them. This CDR3 region has 16 residues. Germline CDR1 MDHEN, CDR2 SYDVKM. The chain couples TRBV28 to TRBJ1-1; no definite D call. The receptor was derived from an adult with an advanced solid tumor such as melanoma, head and neck, liver or kidney cancer. Specimen: CD4+ or CD8+ T cells sorted from blood, collected in a trial of the OX40 agonist ivuxolimab. CDR3 DNA sequence: TGTGCCAGCAGTTTATATCCTCTGGCGGCGCGGACTGAAGCTTTCTTT. It is translated as CASSLYPLAARTEAFF. The full variable domain, completed using reference TRBV28 and TRBJ1-1, is DVKVTQSSRYLVKRTGEKVFLECVQDMDHENMFWYRQDPGLGLRLIYFSYDVKMKEKGDIPEGYSVSREKKERFSLILESASTNQTSMYLCASSLYPLAARTEAFFGQGTRLTVV.